This T cell receptor beta chain was captured in a study of T cell responses to AZD1222 COVID-19 vaccine. V lost 8 bases and J lost 0, with 12 bases in between. Per the germline V gene, CDR1 is SNHLY and CDR2 is FYNNEI. This CDR3 comprises 14 residues. The repertoire was sequenced with immunoSEQ multiplex PCR; TCRdb's copy has only in-frame clones and lacks some. The sample contains around 79,000 clones, 70% to 90% of which appear only once. The chain combines TRBV2 with TRBJ2-3; D uncertain. This sample comprised peripheral blood, obtained on day 0 of AZD1222 vaccination. The source is an adult in good health. The DNA for the CDR3 is TGTGCCAGCTCGGGCTTCTCCAGCACAGATACGCAGTATTTT. Translation gives CASSGFSSTDTQYF.